This TCR beta chain was found in a study of T cell clonality in common variable immunodeficiency. General study points: What drives increased CVID clonality needs T cell subpopulation sequencing.

Profiled with immunoSEQ multiplex PCR; TCRdb holds only in-frame clones, not every one. This sample carries some 30,000 clones and no singletons, and about 4.5% goes to the top ten. This clone showed up many times. What it recognizes is unknown. The material sequenced was peripheral blood mononuclear cells. This TCR was sampled from a person aged 18-69 years in good health.

CDR3 DNA (partial): TGCAGCGTTGAGGGGGACAGGGCTTTGAACTATGGC. Amino acid sequence: CSVEGDRALNYG. The full-length CDR3 reads as CSVEGDRALNYGYTF. The chain employs TRBV29-1 and TRBJ1-2, with TRBD1 matching over 9 bases. The read is 3 residues too short to cover the CDR3 end, so that end is filled in from the germline J gene. This CDR3 is built from 15 residues. The trim removed 3 bases at V and 2 bases at J, leaving 7 bases unmatched. Per germline, CDR1 SQVTM and CDR2 ANQGSEA.